This TCR beta chain came from a study of blood T cell repertoires in COVID-19. Study-wide background: PBMCs, B-cell-depleted T cells, or T cells were the source of the cDNA or gDNA that made up the material.

This CDR3 region has 15 residues. V was clipped by 0 bases and J by 8 bases; unmatched bases: 5. The V gene's germline CDR1 is LGHDT and CDR2 YNNKEL (reference sequence). Original data processing: Estimation of nucleated cell counts was performed using reference gene primer amplification. Clones were sequenced by immunoSEQ multiplex PCR, and TCRdb holds only the in-frame ones, with some missing. The V and J calls and clone size are taken from that table; D and trimming were inferred from the DNA. The table includes around 250,000 clones, approximately 90% detected once. The study recruited people aged roughly 18 to 95 years across roughly 23 US areas.

The source of this sequence is a young man who had recovered from COVID-19. The V and J genes are TRBV3-1 (or the pseudogene TRBV3-2) and TRBJ1-3; TRBD1 aligns across 9 bases. Sequenced input: PBMCs or T cells enriched from blood (not recorded which). The CDR3 loop reads CASSQEWTGVDTIYF. As DNA, the CDR3 is TGTGCCAGCAGCCAAGAGTGGACAGGGGTAGACACCATATATTTT.